A selection of T cell receptor beta chains follows, all from one sample in a study of T cell changes during pregnancy in multiple sclerosis. Produced via immunoSEQ multiplex PCR; TCRdb's table is partial and in-frame only. The data hold tens of thousands of clones, with about 91% observed a single time. This material consisted of peripheral blood, taken before pregnancy. The receptors derive from a female donor with multiple sclerosis, enrolled in a pregnancy study. Each CDR3 is given with its conserved first and last residue. The D gene is left open where the match is weak. Rows may omit the clone size; those that give it use once, few, many or a size class.

d_call: .; v_call: TRBV7-3; j_call: TRBJ2-1; clone_size: few; cdr3_length: 13; cdr3_nt: TGTGCCAGCAGCTCCAACCTAAACAATGAGCAGTTCTTC; cdr3_aa: CASSSNLNNEQFF
d_call: .; v_call: TRBV19; j_call: TRBJ2-5; clone_size: .; cdr3_length: 13; cdr3_nt: TGTGCCAGTAGAGAAACAGGGAAGGAGACCCAGTACTTC; cdr3_aa: CASRETGKETQYF
d_call: .; v_call: TRBV6-1; j_call: TRBJ1-6; clone_size: few; cdr3_length: 13; cdr3_nt: TGTGCCAGCAGTGAAAACCCCGACTGGCCCCTCCACTTT; cdr3_aa: CASSENPDWPLHF
d_call: TRBD1; v_call: TRBV29-1; j_call: TRBJ2-7; clone_size: .; cdr3_length: 15; cdr3_nt: TGCAGCGTTGATTGGACAGGGGCCGGGGGCTACGAGCAGTACTTC; cdr3_aa: CSVDWTGAGGYEQYF
d_call: TRBD2; v_call: TRBV10-3; j_call: TRBJ2-3; clone_size: .; cdr3_length: 17; cdr3_nt: TGTGCCATCAGTGGAAGACTAGCTCAGCGGGGGGCAGATACGCAGTATTTT; cdr3_aa: CAISGRLAQRGADTQYF
d_call: TRBD2; v_call: TRBV29-1; j_call: TRBJ2-1; clone_size: .; cdr3_length: 14; cdr3_nt: TGCAGCGTTTATAGCGGGGGTGGCGACAATGAGCAGTTCTTC; cdr3_aa: CSVYSGGGDNEQFF
d_call: TRBD2; v_call: TRBV9; j_call: TRBJ2-1; clone_size: once; cdr3_length: 14; cdr3_nt: TGTGCCAGCAGCGTAGGTAGCGGGGAGGGGGAGCAGTTCTTC; cdr3_aa: CASSVGSGEGEQFF
d_call: TRBD2; v_call: TRBV2; j_call: TRBJ2-2; clone_size: .; cdr3_length: 15; cdr3_nt: TGTGCCAGCAGGGCTAGCGGGACGAACACCGGGGAGCTGTTTTTT; cdr3_aa: CASRASGTNTGELFF
d_call: TRBD2; v_call: TRBV4-3; j_call: TRBJ2-7; clone_size: .; cdr3_length: 15; cdr3_nt: TGCGCCAGCAGCCAAGGTGGGGGGGGCTCCTACGAGCAGTACTTC; cdr3_aa: CASSQGGGGSYEQYF
d_call: TRBD1; v_call: TRBV19; j_call: TRBJ1-1; clone_size: once; cdr3_length: 14; cdr3_nt: TGTGCCAGTAGTATCCAGGGGGCAAACACTGAAGCTTTCTTT; cdr3_aa: CASSIQGANTEAFF
d_call: .; v_call: TRBV29-1; j_call: TRBJ1-1; clone_size: .; cdr3_length: 14; cdr3_nt: TGCAGCTCGGCGCCGGGACACTGGAACACTGAAGCTTTCTTT; cdr3_aa: CSSAPGHWNTEAFF
d_call: TRBD2; v_call: TRBV7-8; j_call: TRBJ2-2; clone_size: .; cdr3_length: 17; cdr3_nt: TGTGCCAGCAGCCGAGGGAGCGGGAGGACGAACACCGGGGAGCTGTTTTTT; cdr3_aa: CASSRGSGRTNTGELFF
d_call: .; v_call: TRBV5-1; j_call: TRBJ2-5; clone_size: .; cdr3_length: 11; cdr3_nt: TGCGCCAGCAGCTCTCAAGAGACCCAGTACTTC; cdr3_aa: CASSSQETQYF
d_call: .; v_call: TRBV2; j_call: TRBJ1-3; clone_size: .; cdr3_length: 12; cdr3_nt: TGTGCCAGCAGTATCTCCGGAAACACCATATATTTT; cdr3_aa: CASSISGNTIYF
d_call: TRBD1; v_call: TRBV6-5; j_call: TRBJ2-1; clone_size: .; cdr3_length: 15; cdr3_nt: TGTGCCAGCAGTTATGGGACAGGGGATAACAATGAGCAGTTCTTC; cdr3_aa: CASSYGTGDNNEQFF
d_call: .; v_call: TRBV29-1; j_call: TRBJ2-5; clone_size: .; cdr3_length: 11; cdr3_nt: TGCAGCGTTGCTCCGGAGGAGACCCAGTACTTC; cdr3_aa: CSVAPEETQYF
d_call: TRBD2; v_call: TRBV4-1; j_call: TRBJ2-3; clone_size: .; cdr3_length: 16; cdr3_nt: TGCGCCAGCAGCCAAGGGACTAGCGGGAGTAAAGATACGCAGTATTTT; cdr3_aa: CASSQGTSGSKDTQYF
d_call: TRBD2; v_call: TRBV9; j_call: TRBJ2-7; clone_size: .; cdr3_length: 15; cdr3_nt: TGTGCCAGCAGCTTAGCGGGAGCGGCATCCTACGAGCAGTACTTC; cdr3_aa: CASSLAGAASYEQYF
d_call: TRBD2; v_call: TRBV7-3; j_call: TRBJ2-2; clone_size: .; cdr3_length: 17; cdr3_nt: TGTGCCAGCAGCTTAACGGGGACTAACCCTGGAGCCGGGGAGCTGTTTTTT; cdr3_aa: CASSLTGTNPGAGELFF
d_call: TRBD1; v_call: TRBV5-1; j_call: TRBJ2-2; clone_size: .; cdr3_length: 15; cdr3_nt: TGCGCCAGCAGCAGGACAGGTTTAGGGTCCGGGGAGCTGTTTTTT; cdr3_aa: CASSRTGLGSGELFF
d_call: .; v_call: TRBV9; j_call: TRBJ1-1; clone_size: .; cdr3_length: 13; cdr3_nt: TGTGCCAGCACCCGGCGGGCGGACACTGAAGCTTTCTTT; cdr3_aa: CASTRRADTEAFF
d_call: TRBD1; v_call: TRBV6-1; j_call: TRBJ2-3; clone_size: .; cdr3_length: 16; cdr3_nt: TGTGCCAGCAGTGAAACAGGGGGCGCTGGGATAGATACGCAGTATTTT; cdr3_aa: CASSETGGAGIDTQYF
d_call: .; v_call: TRBV11-2; j_call: TRBJ2-7; clone_size: .; cdr3_length: 13; cdr3_nt: TGTGCCAGCAGCTTCCGTAGGGGGTGGGAGCAGTACTTC; cdr3_aa: CASSFRRGWEQYF
d_call: .; v_call: TRBV6-1; j_call: TRBJ1-5; clone_size: .; cdr3_length: 13; cdr3_nt: TGTGCCAGCAGTGAAGCTCTGCGGCGGCCCCAGCATTTT; cdr3_aa: CASSEALRRPQHF
d_call: TRBD1; v_call: TRBV7-9; j_call: TRBJ1-2; clone_size: .; cdr3_length: 14; cdr3_nt: TGTGCCAGCAGCTCCGTGACAGGGACCTATGGCTACACCTTC; cdr3_aa: CASSSVTGTYGYTF
d_call: .; v_call: TRBV10-1; j_call: TRBJ2-7; clone_size: .; cdr3_length: 13; cdr3_nt: TGCGCCAGCAGTGAGAGGGGCCAGAGCGAGCAGTACTTC; cdr3_aa: CASSERGQSEQYF
d_call: .; v_call: TRBV6-1; j_call: TRBJ2-7; clone_size: .; cdr3_length: 14; cdr3_nt: TGTGCCAGCAGTGAAGTCGGGATCTCCTACGAGCAGTACTTC; cdr3_aa: CASSEVGISYEQYF
d_call: .; v_call: TRBV19; j_call: TRBJ2-3; clone_size: .; cdr3_length: 14; cdr3_nt: TGTGCCAGTAGTATAAAAGGACTATCAGATACGCAGTATTTT; cdr3_aa: CASSIKGLSDTQYF
d_call: .; v_call: TRBV15; j_call: TRBJ2-7; clone_size: .; cdr3_length: 16; cdr3_nt: TGTGCCACCAGCAGAGATGCAGGTCCGAGATCCTACGAGCAGTACTTC; cdr3_aa: CATSRDAGPRSYEQYF
d_call: .; v_call: TRBV4-3; j_call: TRBJ1-6; clone_size: .; cdr3_length: 15; cdr3_nt: TGCGCCAGCAGCCAAGAGGGAGGGGTATATTCACCCCTCCACTTT; cdr3_aa: CASSQEGGVYSPLHF
d_call: .; v_call: TRBV15; j_call: TRBJ1-4; clone_size: .; cdr3_length: 11; cdr3_nt: TGTGCCACGAGGGGGGGACCCTCACTGTTTTTT; cdr3_aa: CATRGGPSLFF
d_call: .; v_call: TRBV5-5; j_call: TRBJ2-2; clone_size: .; cdr3_length: 15; cdr3_nt: TGTGCCAGCAGGGGCGGGCCGGCTAGCCCCGGGGAGCTGTTTTTT; cdr3_aa: CASRGGPASPGELFF
d_call: .; v_call: TRBV4-2; j_call: TRBJ2-7; clone_size: once; cdr3_length: 14; cdr3_nt: TGTGCCAGCAGCCGGGCAGGTTTTTCCTACGAGCAGTACTTC; cdr3_aa: CASSRAGFSYEQYF
d_call: TRBD1; v_call: TRBV9; j_call: TRBJ2-1; clone_size: .; cdr3_length: 15; cdr3_nt: TGTGCCAGCAGCGTAGGGCAGGGGGCGGTTAATGAGCAGTTCTTC; cdr3_aa: CASSVGQGAVNEQFF
d_call: .; v_call: TRBV7-3; j_call: TRBJ1-1; clone_size: .; cdr3_length: 17; cdr3_nt: TGTGCCAGCAGCTTAACTGCTTTGGGGCAGGGTCACACTGAAGCTTTCTTT; cdr3_aa: CASSLTALGQGHTEAFF
d_call: .; v_call: TRBV5-1; j_call: TRBJ2-2; clone_size: once; cdr3_length: 15; cdr3_nt: TGCGCCAGCAGCTGGGGTAACAGGGACACCGGGGAGCTGTTTTTT; cdr3_aa: CASSWGNRDTGELFF
d_call: .; v_call: TRBV27; j_call: TRBJ1-6; clone_size: once; cdr3_length: 13; cdr3_nt: TGTGCCAGCAGTTTTTTCGGGAACGGTCACCTCCACTTT; cdr3_aa: CASSFFGNGHLHF
d_call: .; v_call: TRBV7-9; j_call: TRBJ2-7; clone_size: .; cdr3_length: 14; cdr3_nt: TGTGCCAGCAGCTTAGTATTGGGGGACACCGAGCAGTACTTC; cdr3_aa: CASSLVLGDTEQYF
d_call: TRBD1; v_call: TRBV27; j_call: TRBJ2-5; clone_size: .; cdr3_length: 14; cdr3_nt: TGTGCCAGCAGTCTACTAGGGGGCGAAGAGACCCAGTACTTC; cdr3_aa: CASSLLGGEETQYF
d_call: .; v_call: TRBV27; j_call: TRBJ1-2; clone_size: .; cdr3_length: 13; cdr3_nt: TGTGCCAGCAGTGCGGACAGCAACTATGGCTACACCTTC; cdr3_aa: CASSADSNYGYTF
d_call: .; v_call: TRBV7-3; j_call: TRBJ1-1; clone_size: .; cdr3_length: 14; cdr3_nt: TGTGCCAGCAGCCTAAGCCACGGGAACACTGAAGCTTTCTTT; cdr3_aa: CASSLSHGNTEAFF
d_call: .; v_call: TRBV7-9; j_call: TRBJ2-1; clone_size: .; cdr3_length: 13; cdr3_nt: TGTGCCAGCAGCTTAGGTTCAGGGAATGAGCAGTTCTTC; cdr3_aa: CASSLGSGNEQFF
d_call: TRBD1; v_call: TRBV18; j_call: TRBJ1-1; clone_size: .; cdr3_length: 14; cdr3_nt: TGTGCCAGCTCACTGCGACAGGGTGACACTGAAGCTTTCTTT; cdr3_aa: CASSLRQGDTEAFF
d_call: .; v_call: TRBV30; j_call: TRBJ2-7; clone_size: .; cdr3_length: 13; cdr3_nt: TGTGCCTATTCTCCAGGGGTCTTCGGCGAGCAGTACTTC; cdr3_aa: CAYSPGVFGEQYF
d_call: TRBD2; v_call: TRBV7-9; j_call: TRBJ2-6; clone_size: .; cdr3_length: 17; cdr3_nt: TGTGCCAGCAGCTCTAGCGGGGGCCTCTCTGGGGCCAACGTCCTGACTTTC; cdr3_aa: CASSSSGGLSGANVLTF
d_call: TRBD2; v_call: TRBV5-1; j_call: TRBJ2-3; clone_size: .; cdr3_length: 16; cdr3_nt: TGCGCCAGCAGGGTTGGGACTAGCCGTAGCACAGATACGCAGTATTTT; cdr3_aa: CASRVGTSRSTDTQYF
d_call: .; v_call: TRBV2; j_call: TRBJ2-3; clone_size: .; cdr3_length: 15; cdr3_nt: TGTGCCAGCAGAATGGGGAGGGGGACTACAGATACGCAGTATTTT; cdr3_aa: CASRMGRGTTDTQYF
d_call: TRBD2; v_call: TRBV4-3; j_call: TRBJ2-7; clone_size: .; cdr3_length: 15; cdr3_nt: TGCGCCAGCAGCCCCGGCAGCGGGGGTGCCTACGAGCAGTACTTC; cdr3_aa: CASSPGSGGAYEQYF
d_call: .; v_call: TRBV7-9; j_call: TRBJ2-7; clone_size: .; cdr3_length: 14; cdr3_nt: TGTGCCAGCAGCTTAGATAGCCAACTCTACGAGCAGTACTTC; cdr3_aa: CASSLDSQLYEQYF